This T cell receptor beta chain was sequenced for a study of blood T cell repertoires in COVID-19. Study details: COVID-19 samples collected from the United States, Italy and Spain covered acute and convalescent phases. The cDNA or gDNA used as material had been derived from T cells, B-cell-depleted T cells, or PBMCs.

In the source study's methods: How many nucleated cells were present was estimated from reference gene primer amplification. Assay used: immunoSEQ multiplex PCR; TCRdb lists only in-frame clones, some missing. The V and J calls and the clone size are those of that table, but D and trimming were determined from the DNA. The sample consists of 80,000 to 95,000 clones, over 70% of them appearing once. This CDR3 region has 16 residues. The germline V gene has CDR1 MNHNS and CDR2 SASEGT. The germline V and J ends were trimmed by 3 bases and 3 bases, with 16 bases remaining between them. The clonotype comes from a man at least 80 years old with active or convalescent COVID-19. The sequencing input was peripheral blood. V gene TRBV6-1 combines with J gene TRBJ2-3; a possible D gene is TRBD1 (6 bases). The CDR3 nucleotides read TGTGCCAGCAGTGATAACCACAGGGCGTGGACAGATACGCAGTATTTT. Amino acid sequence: CASSDNHRAWTDTQYF.